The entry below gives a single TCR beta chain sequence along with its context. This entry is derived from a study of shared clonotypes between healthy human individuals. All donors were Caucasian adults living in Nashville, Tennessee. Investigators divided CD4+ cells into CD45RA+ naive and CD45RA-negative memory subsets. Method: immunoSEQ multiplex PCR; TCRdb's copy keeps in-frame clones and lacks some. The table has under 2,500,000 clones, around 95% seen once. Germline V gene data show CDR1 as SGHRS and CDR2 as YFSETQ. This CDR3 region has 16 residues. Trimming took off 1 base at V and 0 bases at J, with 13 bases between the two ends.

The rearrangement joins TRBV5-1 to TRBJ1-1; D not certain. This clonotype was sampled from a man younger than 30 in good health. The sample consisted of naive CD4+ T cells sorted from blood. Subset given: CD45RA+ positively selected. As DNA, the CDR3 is TGCGCCAGCAGCTTGTTTCATGGGGAGTTGAACACTGAAGCTTTCTTT. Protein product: CASSLFHGELNTEAFF.